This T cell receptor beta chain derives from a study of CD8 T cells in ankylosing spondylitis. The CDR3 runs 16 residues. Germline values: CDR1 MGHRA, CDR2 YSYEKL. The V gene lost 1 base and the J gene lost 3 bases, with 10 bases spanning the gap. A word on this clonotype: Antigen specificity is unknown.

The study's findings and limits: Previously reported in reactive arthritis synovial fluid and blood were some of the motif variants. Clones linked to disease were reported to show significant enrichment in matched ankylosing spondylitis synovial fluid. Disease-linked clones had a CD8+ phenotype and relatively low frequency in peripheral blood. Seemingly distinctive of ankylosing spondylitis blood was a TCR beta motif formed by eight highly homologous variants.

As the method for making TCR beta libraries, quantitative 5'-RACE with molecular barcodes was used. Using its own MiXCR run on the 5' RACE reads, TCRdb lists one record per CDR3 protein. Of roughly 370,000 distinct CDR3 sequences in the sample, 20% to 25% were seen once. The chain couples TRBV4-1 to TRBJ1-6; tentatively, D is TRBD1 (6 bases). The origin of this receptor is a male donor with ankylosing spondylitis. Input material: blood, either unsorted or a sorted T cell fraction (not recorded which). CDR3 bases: TGCGCCAGCAGCCAAGTCACAGGGAGCTATAATTCACCCCTCCACTTT. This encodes CASSQVTGSYNSPLHF.